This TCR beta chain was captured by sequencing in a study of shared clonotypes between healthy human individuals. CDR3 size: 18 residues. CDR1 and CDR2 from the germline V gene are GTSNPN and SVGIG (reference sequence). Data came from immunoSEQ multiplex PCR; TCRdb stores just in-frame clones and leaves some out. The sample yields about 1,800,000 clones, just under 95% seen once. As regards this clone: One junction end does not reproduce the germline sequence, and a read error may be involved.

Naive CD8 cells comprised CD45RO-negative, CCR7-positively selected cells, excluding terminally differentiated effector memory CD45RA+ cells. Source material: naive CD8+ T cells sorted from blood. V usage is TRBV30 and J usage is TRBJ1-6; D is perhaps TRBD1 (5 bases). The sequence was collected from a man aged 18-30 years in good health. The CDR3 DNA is TGTGCCTGGAGTCTCCTCCGACCCGGGGCTTCCTCTAATTCACCCCTCCACTTT. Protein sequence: CAWSLLRPGASSNSPLHF.